The clone carrying this T cell receptor beta chain came up once. Its cognate antigen is unknown. Researchers took RNA transcripts and amplified TCR beta CDR3 regions from them. RT-PCR was first run with HTBI primers, then multiplex PCR in a second round. TCRdb re-called the multiplex PCR reads with MiXCR, one entry per CDR3 protein. The data contain about 170,000 distinct CDR3 sequences, approximately 40% of them seen just once; the ten biggest clones take up around 5.8%. This entry belongs to a study of Graves' ophthalmopathy and Graves' hyperthyroidism. The overall study: The blood sample was drawn at first diagnosis and before any treatment. Study outcomes and limitations: In blood appeared most of the expanded thyroid clonotypes whose frequency exceeded 0.001. Distinction of ophthalmopathy from stable hyperthyroidism by a 13-signature model reached over 85% sensitivity and roughly 81% specificity.

PBMCs stemmed from around 9 ml of fresh peripheral blood. The CDR3 length is 15 residues. The V end lost 1 base, the J end lost 6 bases, and 16 bases lay between the germline ends. CDR1 and CDR2 (germline): MNHNS, SASEGT. The chain links TRBV6-1 to TRBJ2-7; a weak D match, TRBD1 (6 bases). The receptor was derived from a woman aged 40 to 50 with Graves' ophthalmopathy. The sequenced material came from peripheral blood. CDR3 sequence: CASSEGAGASAEQYF. The CDR3 nucleotides are TGTGCCAGCAGTGAAGGGGCAGGGGCCTCTGCCGAGCAGTACTTC.